This is a list of T cell receptor beta chains from one sample in a study of long-term antiretroviral therapy in people with HIV. TCRdb's table, derived via immunoSEQ multiplex PCR, lists solely in-frame clones and lacks some. The table has tens of thousands of clones, around 90% seen once. Sequencing was performed on unsorted PBMCs, taken around 4.5 years after starting antiretroviral therapy. Receptors originate from a man aged 25 to 40 with HIV. CDR3s include the opening cysteine and the closing phenylalanine or tryptophan. A D gene is named only where the DNA matches it firmly. Expanded clones are given a class, and other clones once, few, many or no size at all.

j_call v_call cdr3_length clone_size d_call cdr3_nt cdr3_aa
TRBJ2-7 TRBV20-1 11 few NA TGCAGTGCTAGGCTAAATGGCGAGCAGTACTTC CSARLNGEQYF
TRBJ1-2 TRBV6-6 16 NA NA TGTGCCATCCTGAGGGGTCAGGGGCAACCTCTCCTTGGCTACACCTTC CAILRGQGQPLLGYTF
TRBJ1-2 TRBV28 14 NA TRBD1 TGTGCGACCGCCCCCGGGACAGGGAGGTATGGCTACACCTTC CATAPGTGRYGYTF
TRBJ2-5 TRBV5-1 13 NA TRBD1 TGCGCCAGTCAGGGGGACAATCAAGAGACCCAGTACTTC CASQGDNQETQYF
TRBJ2-7 TRBV30 15 NA TRBD2 TGTGCCTGGAGAATGACTAGCGGGAGCTCCTACGAGCAGTACTTC CAWRMTSGSSYEQYF
TRBJ2-3 TRBV29-1 13 once TRBD1 TGCAGCGCGACAGGGCCTCGGGGAGATACGCAGTATTTT CSATGPRGDTQYF
TRBJ1-4 TRBV7-3 15 NA NA TGTGCCAGCAGCTTAAGCGGCCAGCCGAATGAAAAACTGTTTTTT CASSLSGQPNEKLFF
TRBJ1-2 TRBV21-1 14 NA NA TGTGCCAGCAGCAAGGAAAGGGTAAATCGTTCCTACACCTTC CASSKERVNRSYTF
TRBJ1-2 TRBV10-2 15 NA NA TGCGCCAGCTCATTATCGCCGGAAGCTAACTATGGCTACACCTTC CASSLSPEANYGYTF
TRBJ1-1 TRBV7-2 15 NA NA TGTGCCAGCAGCGCGACAGAGATCACGAACACTGAAGCTTTCTTT CASSATEITNTEAFF
TRBJ2-2 TRBV7-3 13 NA NA TGTGCCAGCAGCCATACGAACACCGGGGAGCTGTTTTTT CASSHTNTGELFF
TRBJ1-1 TRBV29-1 12 NA NA TGCAGCGTTGACCACGGGAACACTGAAGCTTTCTTT CSVDHGNTEAFF
TRBJ1-2 TRBV10-3 14 NA NA TGTGCCATCGGATTTGGGGACACGAACTATGGCTACACCTTC CAIGFGDTNYGYTF
TRBJ2-1 TRBV20-1 10 NA TRBD2 TGCAGTGCCTCTAGCGGGAGGAAGTTCTTC CSASSGRKFF
TRBJ1-3 TRBV7-9 16 NA NA TGTGCCAGCAGCTTAGTAGCCGGCTGGGCTGGAAACACCATATATTTT CASSLVAGWAGNTIYF
TRBJ2-3 TRBV11-3 16 NA TRBD2 TGTGCCAGCAGCTTAGGACTAGCGGGGGTCACGGATACGCAGTATTTT CASSLGLAGVTDTQYF
TRBJ2-7 TRBV14 13 NA TRBD2 TGTGCCAGCCAGACTAGCGGGGCCTACGAGCAGTACTTC CASQTSGAYEQYF
TRBJ1-1 TRBV29-1 13 NA NA TGCAGCGCTGGGGGTCTCGGGCTGCCTGAAGCTTTCTTT CSAGGLGLPEAFF
TRBJ2-7 TRBV13 13 NA NA TGTGCCAGCAGCCCCTGGAGCGGCCACGAGCAGTACTTC CASSPWSGHEQYF
TRBJ2-3 TRBV4-1 14 NA TRBD2 TGCGCCAGCAGCCAAGGGACTAGCGCAGATACGCAGTATTTT CASSQGTSADTQYF
TRBJ2-7 TRBV15 15 medium-sized NA TGTGCCACCAGCAGAGATCTCGGGTCAGGCTACGAGCAGTACTTC CATSRDLGSGYEQYF
TRBJ2-7 TRBV6-5 12 once TRBD2 TGTGCCAGCAAGCGGACTAGCGGCGAGCAGTACTTC CASKRTSGEQYF
TRBJ1-1 TRBV18 14 NA NA TGTGCCAGCTCACCACGACAGTCCAACACTGAAGCTTTCTTT CASSPRQSNTEAFF
TRBJ1-2 TRBV7-9 14 NA TRBD1 TGTGCCAGCAGCCCTGGGACAGTTGCCTATGGCTACACCTTC CASSPGTVAYGYTF
TRBJ2-3 TRBV18 16 NA NA TGTGCCAGCTCACCGAAAGAGCCGGGGCCCACAGATACGCAGTATTTT CASSPKEPGPTDTQYF
TRBJ1-1 TRBV7-9 14 NA TRBD1 TGTGCCAGCAGCGACCGACAGGGAGGAACTGAAGCTTTCTTT CASSDRQGGTEAFF
TRBJ1-2 TRBV10-3 13 once NA TGTGCCACCTTCGGGGGCTCGGACTATGGCTACACCTTC CATFGGSDYGYTF
TRBJ1-3 TRBV7-2 17 once NA TGTGCCAGCAGCTTAGCCCAGGGCAATAGTGGAAGAAACACCATATATTTT CASSLAQGNSGRNTIYF
TRBJ1-3 TRBV27 13 NA NA TGTGCCAGCAGTCGAGACTCTGGAAACACCATATATTTT CASSRDSGNTIYF
TRBJ1-4 TRBV7-2 14 NA TRBD1 TGTGCCAGCAGCCAGGACAGGGGTTATGAAAAACTGTTTTTT CASSQDRGYEKLFF
TRBJ2-1 TRBV5-1 17 once NA TGCGCCAGCAGCGCCGCCCCCCTAGGGCTGTTTTACAATGAGCAGTTCTTC CASSAAPLGLFYNEQFF
TRBJ2-1 TRBV6-1 15 NA NA TGTGCCAGCGGATGGTACAGGGTTGGGGGCAATGAGCAGTTCTTC CASGWYRVGGNEQFF
TRBJ1-2 TRBV5-4 15 NA TRBD1 TGTGCCAGCAGCTTGAGGGGGCAGGGGGCCTATGGCTACACCTTC CASSLRGQGAYGYTF
TRBJ2-7 TRBV4-3 14 NA NA TGCGCCAGCAGCCCAAGTCGTACCTCCTACGAGCAGTACTTC CASSPSRTSYEQYF
TRBJ1-1 TRBV7-2 16 NA NA TGTGCCAGCAGCTTAGTTTCGTCCCTTTTGAACACTGAAGCTTTCTTT CASSLVSSLLNTEAFF